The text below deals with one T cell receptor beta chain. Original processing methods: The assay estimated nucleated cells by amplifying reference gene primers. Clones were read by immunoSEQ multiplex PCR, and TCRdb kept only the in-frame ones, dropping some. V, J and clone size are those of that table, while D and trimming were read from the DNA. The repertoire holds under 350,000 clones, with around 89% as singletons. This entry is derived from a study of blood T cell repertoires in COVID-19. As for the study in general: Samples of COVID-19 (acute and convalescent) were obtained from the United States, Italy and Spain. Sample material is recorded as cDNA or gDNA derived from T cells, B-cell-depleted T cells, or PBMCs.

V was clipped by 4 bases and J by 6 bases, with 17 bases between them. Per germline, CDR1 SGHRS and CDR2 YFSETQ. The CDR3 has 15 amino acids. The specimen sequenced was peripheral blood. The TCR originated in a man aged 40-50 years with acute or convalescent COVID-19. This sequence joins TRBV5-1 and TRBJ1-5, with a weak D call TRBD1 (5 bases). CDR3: CASSLQGGVGQPQHF. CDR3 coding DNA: TGCGCCAGCAGCCTCCAGGGAGGGGTAGGTCAGCCCCAGCATTTT.